This record concerns one T cell receptor (beta chain) sequence. Its target is not known. This entry comes from a study of shared clonotypes between healthy human individuals. The CDR3 runs to 10 residues. Germline V lookup: CDR1 SQVTM, CDR2 ANQGSEA. V was cut by 4 bases and J by 10 bases, with 10 bases left in between. Study outcomes and limitations: Sorted-subset samples were not fully sequenced, rarefaction indicated. Sampling covered nothing but blood. Tissue TCR repertoires likely differ from those found in blood. With several donors compared, 5% to 5.5% of naive CD4 clonotypes were shared. Clonotypes shared by all four donors outscored non-shared clonotypes in generation probability.

Naive CD8 isolation took CD45RO-negative cells positively selected for CCR7 and excluded terminally differentiated effector memory CD45RA+ cells. TCRdb's copy holds only in-frame clones and misses some; the assay was immunoSEQ multiplex PCR. This table holds just over 2,000,000 clones, about 95% found once. V gene TRBV29-1 combines with J gene TRBJ1-1; D perhaps matches TRBD1 (5 bases). The receptor was isolated from a man in his late teens or twenties in good health. Material: naive CD8+ T cells sorted from blood. The CDR3 region is CSVVRGGAFF. CDR3 in DNA: TGCAGCGTTGTCCGGGGGGGAGCTTTCTTT.